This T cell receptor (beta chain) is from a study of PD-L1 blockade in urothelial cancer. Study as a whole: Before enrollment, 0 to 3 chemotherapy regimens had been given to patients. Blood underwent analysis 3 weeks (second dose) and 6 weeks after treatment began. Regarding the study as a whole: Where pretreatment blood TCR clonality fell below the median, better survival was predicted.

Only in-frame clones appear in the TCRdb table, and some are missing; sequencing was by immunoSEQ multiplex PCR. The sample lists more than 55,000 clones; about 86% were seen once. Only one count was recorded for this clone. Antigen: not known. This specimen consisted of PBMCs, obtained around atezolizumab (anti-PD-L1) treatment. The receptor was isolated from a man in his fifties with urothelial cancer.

The CDR3 DNA is TGTGCCAGCAGACGACTAGCGGGAGGGGACACCGGGGAGCTGTTTTTT. This translates into CASRRLAGGDTGELFF. The chain combines TRBV2 with TRBJ2-2; TRBD2 agrees at 14 bases. J was trimmed by 3 bases and V by 6 bases; bases with no gene match: 3. This CDR3 spans 16 amino acids. Germline-derived CDR1 and CDR2 are SNHLY and FYNNEI.